Below, 28 T cell receptor beta chains from the same sample are listed, as sequenced in a study of T cells in Graves' hyperthyroidism and ophthalmopathy. The source material, RNA transcripts, was used to amplify TCR beta CDR3 regions. HTBI primers were the set used in a first-round RT-PCR of the TCR CDR3. TCRdb called the multiplex PCR reads again in MiXCR, with one record for every CDR3 protein. The table has roughly 380,000 distinct CDR3 sequences, 11% to 15% seen once; the top ten hold roughly 9.6%. The specimen sequenced was blood. These receptor sequences come from a woman aged 55-69 years with Graves' hyperthyroidism.

The sample holds many counts of this clonotype. The gene calls are TRBV20-1 and TRBJ1-4; 8 positions match TRBD1. The CDR3 runs 16 residues. Trimming at V came to 3 bases and at J to 6 bases, leaving 12 bases not matched to a gene. The germline CDR1 and CDR2 sequences are DFQATT and SNEGSKA (reference sequence). The CDR3: CSARTPQQGVDEKLFF. The CDR3 DNA reads as TGCAGTGCTAGGACCCCACAACAGGGGGTTGATGAAAAACTGTTTTTT.

The rearrangement joins TRBV20-1 to TRBJ2-1, with 7 bases identical to TRBD2. Looked up from germline, CDR1 is DFQATT and CDR2 is SNEGSKA (reference sequence). The CDR3 has 14 residues. The V segment lost 4 bases and the J segment 4 bases; nucleotides outside the gene matches: 7. CDR3 sequence reads: CSATRLAGYNEQFF. The DNA for the CDR3 is TGCAGTGCTACCCGACTAGCAGGTTACAATGAGCAGTTCTTC.

This clonotype showed up many times. This chain uses TRBV5-4 with TRBJ2-1, with D hard to call. Germline CDR1 SGHNT, CDR2 YYREEE (reference sequence). The CDR3 spans 13 residues. V lost 4 bases and J lost 7, with 12 bases in between. The CDR3, as DNA: TGTGCCAGCAGCGGCCCTCAAGGGAATGAGCAGTTCTTC. Its protein product is CASSGPQGNEQFF.

This clonotype appeared many times. CDR3 nucleotides: TGCAGTGCTAAATTGACCCCGGGACAGGACAGACTAGCGGGAGGGCCCAGGTCCTACGAGCAGTACTTC. It codes for CSAKLTPGQDRLAGGPRSYEQYF. This chain connects TRBV20-1 to TRBJ2-7, with 14 bases fitting TRBD2. V lost 4 bases and J lost 1; bases outside the gene matches: 27. Germline CDR1 DFQATT, CDR2 SNEGSKA (reference sequence). CDR3 length equals 23 residues.

This clonotype was observed at least ten times. The chain couples TRBV12-3 or TRBV12-4 to TRBJ2-7; 11 positions match TRBD2. V lost 6 bases and J lost 13; bases outside the gene matches: 14. The length of the CDR3 is 14 residues. CDR3 amino acids: CASRPGLAEGLSYF. In DNA, the CDR3 is TGTGCCAGCAGGCCGGGACTAGCGGAGGGATTATCTTACTTC.

The table lists this clonotype with many counts. The J gene is TRBJ1-2, the V gene TRBV5-1; TRBD1 aligns across 9 bases. V trimming: 0 bases; J trimming: 5 bases; junction bases outside the gene matches: 5. The germline CDR1 and CDR2 sequences are SGHRS and YFSETQ. The CDR3 loop spans 15 amino acids. The CDR3 region is CASSLATGTGYGYTF. The CDR3 coding sequence is TGCGCCAGCAGCTTGGCTACGGGGACAGGGTATGGCTACACCTTC. The full variable domain, completed using reference TRBV5-1 and TRBJ1-2, is KAGVTQTPRYLIKTRGQQVTLSCSPISGHRSVSWYQQTPGQGLQFLFEYFSETQRNKGNFPGRFSGRQFSNSRSEMNVSTLELGDSALYLCASSLATGTGYGYTFGSGTRLTVV.

The chain employs TRBV29-1 and TRBJ2-7; 7 bases fit TRBD2. Trimming removed 4 bases from V and 2 bases from J; junction bases left unmatched: 14. The CDR3 loop spans 16 amino acids. Germline CDR1 reads SQVTM; CDR2 reads ANQGSEA. The CDR3 coding sequence is TGCAGCGTTGTTAGGCAGGGTGGGAGCGGGACCTACGAGCAGTACTTC. Translation gives CSVVRQGGSGTYEQYF.

In this sample, this clonotype turned up many times. A junction end diverges from the germline sequence, so it may reflect a read error. The chain recombines TRBV5-1 with TRBJ2-3; D may match TRBD1 or TRBD2 (6 bases each). Germline values: CDR1 SGHRS, CDR2 YFSETQ. The length of the CDR3 is 18 residues. The CDR3 loop is CASSMGAPGRASRDTQYF. For the CDR3, the DNA is TGCGCCAGCAGTATGGGGGCCCCCGGGAGAGCCAGCAGAGATACGCAGTATTTT.

Ten or more counts support this clonotype. The chain carries TRBV20-1 and TRBJ1-2; D is possibly TRBD1 (6 bases). From germline, CDR1 is DFQATT and CDR2 SNEGSKA (reference sequence). V was shortened by 6 bases and J by 2 bases, with 10 bases between the two germline ends. The CDR3 consists of 12 residues. The CDR3 sequence: CSAGTPNYGYTF. The DNA of the CDR3 is TGCAGTGCCGGGACACCGAACTATGGCTACACCTTC.

This clonotype was seen ten or more times. The chain links TRBV5-1 to TRBJ2-3; either TRBD1 or TRBD2 may supply D (5 bases each). Trimming removed 0 bases at V and 1 base at J, with 18 bases between. Per germline, CDR1 SGHRS and CDR2 YFSETQ. CDR3 length: 18 amino acids. CDR3 sequence reads: CASSLEGRPRLGTDTQYF. CDR3 DNA sequence: TGCGCCAGCAGCTTGGAGGGACGCCCGCGTTTGGGCACAGATACGCAGTATTTT.

In its sample, this clonotype was seen many times. V usage is TRBV10-3 and J usage is TRBJ2-1, with TRBD2 matching over 13 bases. The germline gives CDR1 ENHRY, CDR2 SYGVKD. The CDR3 covers 19 residues. The V and J ends lost 3 bases and 6 bases, in that order; junction bases with no gene match: 14. CDR3 nucleotide sequence: TGTGCCATCAGTGAAGGGACTAGCGGGACGCTCGGTCGAAGCAATGAGCAGTTCTTC. Residues: CAISEGTSGTLGRSNEQFF.

The sample holds many counts of this clonotype. The chain joins TRBV18 to TRBJ2-1; 8 positions agree with TRBD1. J was trimmed by 7 bases and V by 5 bases; bases with no gene match: 7. This CDR3 is built from 14 residues. Germline CDR1 reads KGHSH; CDR2 reads LQKENI. In DNA form, the CDR3 reads TGTGCCAGCTCAAGGGGACAGGAGGCGAATGAGCAGTTCTTC. It codes for CASSRGQEANEQFF.

This clonotype was detected ten times or more. The gene calls are TRBV11-1 and TRBJ2-7, with TRBD2 matching 10 bases. CDR1 and CDR2 (germline): SGHAT, FQDESV (reference sequence). The junction had 9 bases not matched to a gene; V was cut back by 5 bases and J by 2 bases. The CDR3 is 16 amino acids. CDR3 coding DNA: TGTGCCAGCAGCCCGACTCTAGCGGGGGCAGCCTACGAGCAGTACTTC. Protein: CASSPTLAGAAYEQYF.

This clonotype has ten or more counts. The CDR3 sequence: CASSPTPAGGSNEQFF. The CDR3 DNA is TGTGCCAGCTCACCCACCCCAGCGGGAGGGTCCAATGAGCAGTTCTTC. The rearrangement links TRBV18 to TRBJ2-1, with 10 bases matching TRBD2. CDR1 is KGHSH and CDR2 is LQKENI in the germline V gene. J was trimmed by 6 bases and V by 3 bases; bases with no gene match: 8. This CDR3 has 16 residues.

This clonotype has a handful of counts. The gene calls are TRBV4-1 and TRBJ1-4; weak D call: TRBD1 (5 bases). The CDR3 extends over 15 amino acids. The germline CDR1 and CDR2 sequences are MGHRA and YSYEKL. The V end lost 3 bases, the J end lost 7 bases, and 15 bases lay between the germline ends. The CDR3 region has the DNA TGCGCCAGCAGCCATTCCGGGACGCGCTCTGAAAAACTGTTTTTT. Amino acids: CASSHSGTRSEKLFF.

The chain combines TRBV7-8 with TRBJ2-7; weak D call: TRBD1 (8 bases). This CDR3 is 15 amino acids long. Between the trimmed V and J ends, which lost 7 bases and 5 bases, there was a span of 21 bases. Germline V gene data show CDR1 as SGHVS and CDR2 as FQNEAQ. The CDR3 protein is CASNLTGEGTNEQYF. Here the CDR3 DNA reads TGTGCCAGCAACTTGACAGGGGAGGGTACAAACGAGCAGTACTTC.

The gene calls are TRBV18 and TRBJ2-1; D might be TRBD1 or TRBD2, each matching 5 bases. Trimming cost V 5 bases and J 4 bases, with 9 bases left between them. There are 13 residues in the CDR3. Germline V gives CDR1 KGHSH, CDR2 LQKENI. The CDR3 DNA reads TGTGCCAGCTCAGAGGGGCCGTACAATGAGCAGTTCTTC. Amino acid sequence: CASSEGPYNEQFF.

The sample holds many counts of this clonotype. The genes are TRBV29-1 and TRBJ1-1; tentatively, D is TRBD1 (6 bases). From germline, CDR1 is SQVTM and CDR2 ANQGSEA. The CDR3 has 14 amino acids. V gave up 0 bases and J gave up 11 bases, with 19 bases separating them. The CDR3 nucleotides are TGCAGCGTTGAAGATTTCGGACAGCACGGCCTGGCTTTCTTT. Translated, it gives CSVEDFGQHGLAFF.

This clonotype has more than one count but fewer than ten. The rearrangement uses TRBV27 and TRBJ2-5; D is perhaps TRBD2 (5 bases). Germline CDR1 and CDR2: MNHEY and SMNVEV (reference sequence). V lost 4 bases, J lost 5 bases, and 11 bases lay in between. CDR3 length equals 13 residues. CDR3 region: CASSSRGWETQYF. The CDR3 region has the DNA TGTGCCAGCAGTTCCCGGGGTTGGGAGACCCAGTACTTC.

A few counts support this clonotype. The rearrangement uses TRBV28 and TRBJ2-1; the D gene is possibly TRBD1 (6 bases). Germline-derived CDR1 and CDR2 are MDHEN and SYDVKM. The V end was cut by 7 bases, the J end by 2 bases, with 12 bases between. This CDR3 is 14 amino acids long. Written as DNA, the CDR3 is TGTGCCAGCACCAAAGACAGGCCCTACAATGAGCAGTTCTTC. It yields the protein CASTKDRPYNEQFF.

Only a few counts were recorded for this clonotype. The J gene is TRBJ2-5, the V gene TRBV9; D might be TRBD1 (5 bases). Germline CDR1 reads SGDLS; CDR2 reads YYNGEE. Trimming removed 0 bases at V and 5 bases at J, with 11 bases between. This CDR3 comprises 14 residues. CDR3 protein: CASSVGQGDETQYF. The CDR3 region has the DNA TGTGCCAGCAGCGTAGGGCAGGGTGACGAGACCCAGTACTTC.

This clonotype was observed many times. This may come from a read error, since a much larger clone is one base off. V gene TRBV27 combines with J gene TRBJ2-3, with D uncertain. From germline, CDR1 is MNHEY and CDR2 SMNVEV (reference sequence). This CDR3 is built from 12 residues. V was clipped by 6 bases and J by 2 bases, with 6 bases between them. The CDR3: CASSKNTDTQYF. The CDR3 coding sequence is TGTGCCAGCAGCAAGAACACAGATACGCAGTATTTT.

This clonotype has a count of ten or more. This chain uses TRBV5-5 with TRBJ1-1; 7 positions agree with TRBD1. Germline V gene data show CDR1 as SGHKS and CDR2 as YYEKEE (reference sequence). The CDR3 runs to 14 residues. V dropped 3 bases and J dropped 7; count of bases not matched to a gene: 9. The chain's CDR3 is CASSWDFGTDEAFF. The CDR3 nucleotides are TGTGCCAGCAGCTGGGACTTCGGGACAGATGAAGCTTTCTTT.

This clonotype was found many times. The rearrangement uses TRBV24-1 and TRBJ1-2, with 12 bases fitting TRBD1. Unmatched junction bases numbered 7, after V lost 4 bases and J lost 8 bases. The length of the CDR3 is 15 residues. Per germline, CDR1 KGHDR and CDR2 SFDVKD. The CDR3 is CATSDQGQGAVGYTF. In DNA, the CDR3 is TGTGCCACCAGTGACCAGGGACAGGGGGCGGTCGGCTACACCTTC.

This clonotype was counted many times. The genes are TRBV30 and TRBJ2-3; no clear D gene. The CDR3 runs 14 residues. Germline V lookup: CDR1 GTSNPN, CDR2 SVGIG (reference sequence). Trimming took off 7 bases at V and 6 bases at J, with 20 bases between the two ends. CDR3 coding DNA: TGTGCCTACAAACCGGCAGACGCGGCGGATACGCAGTATTTT. It codes for CAYKPADAADTQYF.

This clonotype showed up many times. This CDR3 reads CASSTGGQNSPLHF. DNA for the CDR3: TGTGCCAGCTCGACAGGGGGCCAGAATTCACCCCTCCACTTT. The gene calls are TRBV27 and TRBJ1-6; 10 bases line up with TRBD1. The junction had 5 bases not matched to a gene; V was cut back by 8 bases and J by 7 bases. There are 14 residues in the CDR3. Germline V gene sequence: CDR1 MNHEY, CDR2 SMNVEV (reference sequence).

This clonotype was detected only a few times. V usage is TRBV6-1 and J usage is TRBJ2-1; 10 nucleotides match TRBD2. V trimming: 2 bases; J trimming: 6 bases; junction bases outside the gene matches: 10. The CDR3 extends over 17 amino acids. The germline V gene has CDR1 MNHNS and CDR2 SASEGT. The CDR3 DNA sequence: TGTGCCAGCAGTGAATGGACTAGCGGACTAACGGGCAATGAGCAGTTCTTC. Translated, it gives CASSEWTSGLTGNEQFF.

This clonotype has ten or more counts. The rearrangement links TRBV6-1 to TRBJ2-7; 10 bases line up with TRBD2. The CDR3 length is 13 residues. With V trimmed by 8 bases and J by 5 bases, 6 bases remained unmatched. Germline assignment: CDR1 MNHNS and CDR2 SASEGT. Written as DNA, the CDR3 is TGTGCCAGCGGCCGGACTAGCGGAAACGAGCAGTACTTC. Its protein is CASGRTSGNEQYF.